This section outlines one TCR beta chain sequence together with its context. The antigen it recognizes is unknown. No much larger clone exists at a distance of one base, and base qualities are not known. Libraries were built with the immunoSEQ multiplex PCR assay. For the multiplex PCR, a mixture combining 60 forward primers for TCR Vbeta segments and 13 reverse primers for TCR Jbeta segments was used. Amplification of the CDR3 region of rearranged TCR beta genes was performed with a multiplex PCR assay on genomic DNA. Amplified TCR beta libraries were sequenced as 87-base-pair reads on the Illumina HiSeq System. The paper's processing steps were these. A later analysis counted 65 million to 90 million unique TCR beta chains across the 600 to 850 repertoires, and roughly 9.9 million of these chains were shared by at least two donors. Raw reads were error-corrected and collapsed into unique sequences by a nearest-neighbor algorithm in which closely related sequences were merged to remove PCR and sequencing errors. V, D and J gene segments were assigned by aligning CDR3 sequences to IMGT reference sequences. For a sequence to be retained, at least a six-nucleotide match to both a V gene segment and a J gene segment was required. A rearrangement was called productive if the CDR3 had no stop codons and remained in frame with V and J, and every other rearrangement was called non-productive. Following IMGT convention, CDR3 was defined as the stretch from the second conserved V-encoded cysteine up to the conserved J-encoded phenylalanine. In an earlier analysis of 587 of the donors, sequences lacking an unambiguous match to a single V gene segment were excluded. An earlier analysis of several hundred of the donors classified V segments as functional when productive rearrangements were above 56.7% and as segregating when the standard deviation between donors was above 5%. A statistical classification framework was developed to diagnose cytomegalovirus status using the catalog of TCR beta chain sequences. V and J gene assignment, in a later analysis, came from comparing TCR nucleotide sequences with IMGT/GENE-DB human TR gene sequences. A later analysis assigned CDR3 sequences and most-parsimonious VDJ recombination scenarios with the TCRdist pipeline. In a later analysis, every TCR beta chain was defined by the combination of its CDR3 amino acid sequence and its V-gene family, and reads without a unique V-gene family were dropped. As a way to deal with suspected cross-contamination and a sequencing artifact, a later analysis dropped approximately 570 nucleotide sequences that were highly shared and had low generation probability. In a later analysis, a clonal expansion index for each public chain was calculated from normalized within-repertoire ranks of inferred template counts. Generation probabilities in a later analysis came from a VDJ recombination model fitted to out-of-frame rearrangements, and those results were checked against IGoR. In a later analysis, TCR-TCR, TCR-HLA and TCR-CMV co-occurrence was scored with hypergeometric tests, and a repertoire-size bias correction was applied to TCR pairs. False discovery rates were estimated in a later analysis by permuting HLA or CMV assignments 20 times. In a later analysis, co-occurring TCRs were grouped using DBSCAN, with TCRdist sequence similarity added in when clustering inside HLA-allele-positive subsets. Repertoires with fewer than 30,000 or more than 120,000 public chains were left out of co-occurrence clustering, as were five repertoires with anomalous nucleotide sharing. TCRdb provides this immuneACCESS table in a form limited to in-frame rearrangements. Some clones are lacking; in checked studies, under half of them reflect an unresolved V gene, and why the rest are absent is not known. Clone size and the V and J calls come from that table; the DNA yielded D and trimming. The sample has about 200,000 clones on record, over 75% of them singletons. About 0.23% of the sample comes from the top ten.

This entry belongs to a study of cytomegalovirus exposure and HLA in healthy donors (dated by TCRdb to 2017 to 2019). With regard to the full study: An earlier analysis of some 620 of the donors reported 250 to 300 Gb of sequence data and around 110 million unique TCR beta sequences obtained from approximately 180 million T cells. Around 320 gigabases of sequencing data and around 87 million unique TCR sequences were included in an early release covering 550 to 800 HLA-typed donors. Of the roughly 400 genotyped donors, around 81% fell in the genetic ancestry cluster associated with self-reported Caucasian donors. The aim of the study was to test whether cataloging public T cell receptors could identify signatures of past pathogen exposure. Using immunosequencing, the study profiled T cell repertoires from 640 or so subjects and related those repertoires to cytomegalovirus serostatus. Along with the approximately 700-subject first cohort, a separate validation cohort of over a hundred different subjects was used. High-throughput TCR immunosequencing, statistical association of individual TCRs with disease status, and machine learning were combined to predict cytomegalovirus infection status. In a later analysis, previously published TCR beta repertoires from about 640 donors were re-analyzed and high-resolution HLA genotyping was added so that TCR occurrence patterns could be studied. The later analysis used no new phenotypic data to find candidate immune exposures, relying instead on TCR beta sequences and their occurrence across donors. An earlier analysis of roughly 600 of the donors used high-throughput TCR beta sequencing to judge whether each TCR beta V gene segment behaved as functional or pseudogenic. Donor age, sex, ethnicity and CMV serostatus were compiled together with the repertoire data. A later genetic analysis used genome-wide SNP genotypes for about three fifths of the 666 donors, treating that subset as a discovery cohort. All discovery cohort repertoires had been generated using a single sequencing platform. Class I and class II HLA loci were covered by the typing at four-digit resolution. Typing coverage varied by locus: 629-630 donors for A, B, C, DRB1 and DQB1; 522 for DQA1; more than 600 for DPA1; roughly 470 for DPB1. About five DR-DQ haplotypes were treated as single units for association and clustering because of strong linkage in the cohort. Among about 400 genotyped donors of the cohort, an average of roughly 230,000 unique TCR beta nucleotide sequences was sequenced per donor, of which 15% to 20% were non-productive. On the study overall, not on this receptor specifically: An association between a missense DCLRE1C variant and V-gene and J-gene trimming of TCR beta chains was found in a later genetic analysis and replicated in an independent cohort. A later genetic analysis reported fewer N-insertions in productive TCRs among donors in an Asian-associated ancestry cluster than the roughly 690-donor mean. A later analysis found that HLA-associated TCR beta chains were more clonally expanded and had lower generation probabilities than equally common non-associated chains. In a later analysis, several top co-occurrence clusters were reported to appear linked to parvovirus B19, influenza, CMV and Epstein-Barr virus. In vitro tests confirmed that a few of the cytomegalovirus-associated TCR beta chains recognize cytomegalovirus antigens. Most TCR sequences were seen in very few donors, while some public TCRs were found in many individuals. The only immune exposure information available for the cohort was CMV serostatus. The study listed 164 TCR beta chains as associated with cytomegalovirus. The authors suggested that the approach could potentially be generalized to other disease states and immunological phenotypes. A further reported finding was that TCR beta sequences accurately predicted the HLA-A and HLA-B alleles for most subjects in the first cohort. A later analysis associated 15,000 to 20,000 TCR beta sequences with specific HLA alleles at a false discovery rate of 0.05. A cluster of highly shared sequence variants was judged likely to represent a technical artifact of the sequencing pipeline. Because some donors lacked HLA typing at each locus, the association tests relied only on the typed subset. The classifier was reported to diagnose cytomegalovirus status with high specificity and sensitivity in both the original and validation cohorts. Linkage disequilibrium might explain the correlated functional status among segregating V segments, but an unknown experimental factor could not be ruled out. Only TCR beta chains were sequenced in this cohort, and the absence of alpha or paired-chain data limited detectable features. Broadly in line with IMGT annotations, most TCR beta V segments showed up in productive rearrangements about 87% or about 30% of the time in an earlier analysis of 450 to 750 of the donors. Some IMGT-functional V segments, including TRBV6-2 and TRBV6-3, could not be told apart with the 87-base-pair reads, so those segments were excluded. According to a later analysis, most CMV-associated TCR beta chains appeared to be HLA-restricted, and the HLA associations seemed to be driven largely by CMV exposure. A later analysis found that TCR association rates varied across HLA loci, with DRB1 alleles showing the most associated TCRs and HLA-C alleles the fewest. When HLA alleles, especially DR and DQ, strongly co-occurred, TCR associations were difficult to assign to individual alleles. Roughly uniform sequencing depth across donors was assumed in presence/absence analyses, although this assumption may not hold. Because counts were too low, more than 15 rarely observed V segments, including chromosome 9 orphons, were excluded from the earlier analysis of around 590 of the donors.

The cohort consisted of 600 or so healthy bone marrow donors. Cohort members were all nominally healthy when sampled, although unrecorded immune exposures were likely present. The donor tested CMV seronegative and was one of the 352 seronegative cohort members. Each donor provided a peripheral blood sample, and peripheral blood mononuclear cells were used for TCR beta sequencing. The Qiagen DNeasy Blood Extraction Kit was used to extract genomic DNA from the blood cell samples. Between the V and J ends, shortened by 3 bases and 8 bases respectively, the junction contains 20 bases. For CDR1 and CDR2, the germline V gene (reference sequence) lists LNHNV and YYDKDF. The CDR3 measures 16 amino acids from cysteine to phenylalanine. The DNA shown is the 48-base CDR3, in frame from base 1.

The receptor comes from a girl aged 2 to 10 in good health and CMV-seronegative. Sequenced input: PBMCs. The sequence is built from TRBV15 and TRBJ2-1; TRBD2 is perhaps the D gene, given 6 matching bases. The base sequence is TGTGCCACCAGCAGGGTCCCTCCCTCGGCGGGGCATGAGCAGTTCTTC. Translation gives CATSRVPPSAGHEQFF.